Below are 3 T cell receptor beta chains sequenced from a single sample in a study of shared clonotypes between healthy human individuals. Naive CD8 cells comprised CD45RO-negative, CCR7-positively selected cells, excluding terminally differentiated effector memory CD45RA+ cells. TCRdb's table, derived via immunoSEQ multiplex PCR, lists solely in-frame clones and lacks some. The sample carries around 2,000,000 clones, about 95% recorded once. The sequencing input was naive CD8+ T cells sorted from blood. These receptors were obtained from a man between 18 and 35 years old in good health.

The genes are TRBV11-2 and TRBJ2-2; 9 bases agree with TRBD1. This CDR3 has 15 amino acids. With 5 bases clipped from V and 5 bases from J, the junction kept 6 bases outside the gene matches. In germline, CDR1 is SGHAT, CDR2 FQNNGV. The chain's CDR3 is CASSGGQGRTGELFF. For the CDR3, the DNA is TGTGCCAGCAGCGGGGGACAGGGCCGAACCGGGGAGCTGTTTTTT.

This chain joins TRBV4-1 and TRBJ1-1; D ambiguous. Trimming shortened V by 1 base and J by 5 bases, and 14 bases separated the two germline ends. CDR3 length: 15 residues. Germline loops: CDR1 MGHRA, CDR2 YSYEKL. The CDR3 spells CASSQGVGVGTEAFF. CDR3 DNA sequence: TGCGCCAGCAGCCAAGGGGTCGGGGTTGGGACTGAAGCTTTCTTT.

The chain links TRBV6-1 to TRBJ2-7; D gene uncertain. Looked up from germline, CDR1 is MNHNS and CDR2 is SASEGT. CDR3 length equals 13 residues. V lost 2 bases, J lost 1 base, and 6 bases lay in between. This CDR3 is CASSELSSYEQYF. CDR3 DNA sequence: TGTGCCAGCAGTGAACTATCGTCCTACGAGCAGTACTTC.